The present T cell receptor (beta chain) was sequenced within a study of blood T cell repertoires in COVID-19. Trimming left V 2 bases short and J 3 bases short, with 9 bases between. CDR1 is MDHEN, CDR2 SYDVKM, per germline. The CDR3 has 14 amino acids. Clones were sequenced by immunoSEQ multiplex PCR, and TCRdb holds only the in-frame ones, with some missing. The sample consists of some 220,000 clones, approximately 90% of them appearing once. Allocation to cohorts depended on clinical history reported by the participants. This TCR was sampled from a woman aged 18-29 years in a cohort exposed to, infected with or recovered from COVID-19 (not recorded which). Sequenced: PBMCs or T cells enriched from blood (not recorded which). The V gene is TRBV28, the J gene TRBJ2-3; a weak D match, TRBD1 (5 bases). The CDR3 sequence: CASSLQGGTDTQYF. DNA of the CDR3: TGTGCCAGCAGTTTACAGGGTGGGACAGATACGCAGTATTTT. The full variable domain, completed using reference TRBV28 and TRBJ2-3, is DVKVTQSSRYLVKRTGEKVFLECVQDMDHENMFWYRQDPGLGLRLIYFSYDVKMKEKGDIPEGYSVSREKKERFSLILESASTNQTSMYLCASSLQGGTDTQYFGPGTRLTVL.